Following are 3 T cell receptor beta chains from one sample sequenced in a study of blood T cells in healthy people across ages. Alongside a J-beta primer mix, a sample-barcoded 5' primer served in a second PCR lasting about 7 to 12 cycles. TCRdb re-derived calls from the 5' RACE reads in MiXCR, one entry per CDR3 protein. The data contain about 1,500,000 distinct CDR3 sequences, approximately 30% of them seen just once; the ten biggest clones take up around 7.7%. Sequencing input: blood. These receptors all stem from a woman aged 25 to 39 in good health.

The table lists this clonotype with many counts. The V gene is TRBV7-8, the J gene TRBJ2-7; 7 positions agree with TRBD1. This CDR3 comprises 15 residues. Trimming took 4 bases from V and 5 from J; bases not matched to a gene: 11. Germline V lookup: CDR1 SGHVS, CDR2 FQNEAQ. The chain's CDR3 is CASSSRWSGTDEQYF. CDR3 DNA sequence: TGTGCCAGCAGCTCGCGCTGGTCCGGGACAGACGAGCAGTACTTC.

The chain employs TRBV28 and TRBJ2-5, with TRBD1 identical over 9 bases. The J call could be wrong; TRBJ2-7 is a better fit for the DNA end. CDR3 length equals 14 residues. Per germline, CDR1 MDHEN and CDR2 SYDVKM. The chain's CDR3 is CASRSTGGVHEQYF. The DNA of the CDR3 is TGTGCCAGCAGGTCGACAGGGGGGGTCCACGAGCAGTACTTC.

In its sample, this clonotype was seen a few times. V usage is TRBV7-2 and J usage is TRBJ2-1; tentative D call: TRBD1 (5 bases). The CDR3 contains 15 residues. V dropped 2 bases and J dropped 4 bases, with 12 bases sitting between them. Germline V CDR1 and CDR2: SGHTA, FQGNSA. The DNA of the CDR3 is TGTGCCAGCAGCTTACAGGGCTTGGGGTACAATGAGCAGTTCTTC. This sequence encodes CASSLQGLGYNEQFF.